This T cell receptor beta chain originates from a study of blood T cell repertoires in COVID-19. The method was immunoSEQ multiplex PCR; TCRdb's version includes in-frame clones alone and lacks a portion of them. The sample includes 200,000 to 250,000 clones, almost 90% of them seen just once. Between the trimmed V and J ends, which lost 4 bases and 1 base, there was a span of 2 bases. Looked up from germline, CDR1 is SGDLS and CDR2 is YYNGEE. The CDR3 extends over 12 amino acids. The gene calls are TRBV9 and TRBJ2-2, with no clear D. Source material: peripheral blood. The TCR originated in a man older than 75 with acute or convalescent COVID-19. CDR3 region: CASSQNTGELFF. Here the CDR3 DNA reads TGTGCCAGCAGCCAGAACACCGGGGAGCTGTTTTTT. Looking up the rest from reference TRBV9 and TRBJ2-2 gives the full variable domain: DSGVTQTPKHLITATGQRVTLRCSPRSGDLSVYWYQQSLDQGLQFLIQYYNGEERAKGNILERFSAQQFPDLHSELNLSSLELGDSALYFCASSQNTGELFFGEGSRLTVL.